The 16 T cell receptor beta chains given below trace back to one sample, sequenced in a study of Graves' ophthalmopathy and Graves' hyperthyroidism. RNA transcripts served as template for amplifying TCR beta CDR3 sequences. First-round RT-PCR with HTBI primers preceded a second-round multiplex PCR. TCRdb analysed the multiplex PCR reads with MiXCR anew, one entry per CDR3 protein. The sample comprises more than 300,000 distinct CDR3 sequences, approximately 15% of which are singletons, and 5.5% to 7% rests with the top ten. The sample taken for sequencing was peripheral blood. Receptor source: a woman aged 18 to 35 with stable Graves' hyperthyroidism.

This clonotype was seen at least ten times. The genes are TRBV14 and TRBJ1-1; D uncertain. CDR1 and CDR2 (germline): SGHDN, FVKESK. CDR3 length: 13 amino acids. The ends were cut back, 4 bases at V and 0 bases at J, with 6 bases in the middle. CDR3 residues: CASSRSMNTEAFF. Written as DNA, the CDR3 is TGTGCCAGCAGCCGTTCCATGAACACTGAAGCTTTCTTT.

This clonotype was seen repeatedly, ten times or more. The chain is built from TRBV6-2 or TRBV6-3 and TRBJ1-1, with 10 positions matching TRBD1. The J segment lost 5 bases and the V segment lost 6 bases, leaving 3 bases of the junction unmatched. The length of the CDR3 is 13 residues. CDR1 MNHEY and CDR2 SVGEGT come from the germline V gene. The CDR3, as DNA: TGTGCCAGCAGAGACAGGGGGCATACTGAAGCTTTCTTT. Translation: CASRDRGHTEAFF.

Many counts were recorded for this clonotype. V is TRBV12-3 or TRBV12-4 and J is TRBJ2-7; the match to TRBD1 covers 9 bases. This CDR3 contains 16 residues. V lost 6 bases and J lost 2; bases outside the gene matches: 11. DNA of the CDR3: TGTGCCAGCAGCCACATCTCGACAGGGGGAGCCTACGAGCAGTACTTC. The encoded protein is CASSHISTGGAYEQYF.

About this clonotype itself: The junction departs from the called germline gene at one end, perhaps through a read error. CDR3 coding DNA: TGTGCCAGCAGTGAAGTGGACACTGTCACCTACGAGCAGTGCTTC. As protein: CASSEVDTVTYEQCF. The J gene is TRBJ2-7, the V gene TRBV2, with TRBD1 as a possible D gene (5 bases). Germline lookup yields CDR1 SNHLY and CDR2 FYNNEI. The CDR3 is 15 residues long.

CDR3: CATSDKGNTEAFF. In DNA, the CDR3 is TGTGCCACCAGTGATAAGGGGAACACTGAAGCTTTCTTT. The J gene is TRBJ1-1, the V gene TRBV24-1, with D unresolved. Germline V gives CDR1 KGHDR, CDR2 SFDVKD. The CDR3 is made up of 13 amino acids. V dropped 3 bases and J dropped 1 base, with 5 bases sitting between them.

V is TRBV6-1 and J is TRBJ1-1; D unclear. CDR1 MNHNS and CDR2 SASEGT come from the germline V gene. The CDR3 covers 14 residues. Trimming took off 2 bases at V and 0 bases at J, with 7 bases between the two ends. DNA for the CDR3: TGTGCCAGCAGTGAACCCGCTTTGAACACTGAAGCTTTCTTT. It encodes CASSEPALNTEAFF.

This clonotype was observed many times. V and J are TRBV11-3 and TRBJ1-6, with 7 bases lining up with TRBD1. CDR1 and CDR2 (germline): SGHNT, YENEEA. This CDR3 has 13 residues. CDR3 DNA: TGTCCCCCGGTGGAGGGGGCGGACTCACCCCTCCACTTT. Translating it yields CPPVEGADSPLHF.

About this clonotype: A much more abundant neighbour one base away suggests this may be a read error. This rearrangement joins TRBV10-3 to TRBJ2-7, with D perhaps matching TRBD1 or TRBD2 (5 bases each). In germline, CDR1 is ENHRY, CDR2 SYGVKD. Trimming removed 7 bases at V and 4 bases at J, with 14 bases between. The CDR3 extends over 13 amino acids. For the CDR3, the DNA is TGTGCCATCACCCCCGGGACGCAGTACGAGCAGTACGTC. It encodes CAITPGTQYEQYV.

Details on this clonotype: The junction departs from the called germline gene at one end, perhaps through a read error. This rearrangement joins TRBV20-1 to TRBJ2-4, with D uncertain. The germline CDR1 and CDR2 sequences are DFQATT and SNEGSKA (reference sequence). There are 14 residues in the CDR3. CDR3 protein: CSARVGSDKNIKYF. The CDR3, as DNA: TGCAGTGCTAGAGTGGGGTCTGACAAAAACATTAAGTACTTC.

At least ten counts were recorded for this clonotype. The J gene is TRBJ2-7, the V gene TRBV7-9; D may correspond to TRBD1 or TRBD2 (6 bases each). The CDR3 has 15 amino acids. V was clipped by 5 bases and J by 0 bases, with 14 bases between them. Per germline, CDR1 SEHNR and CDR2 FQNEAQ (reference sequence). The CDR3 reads CASSSTGRTSYEQYF. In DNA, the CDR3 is TGTGCCAGCAGCAGCACAGGGAGGACCTCCTACGAGCAGTACTTC.

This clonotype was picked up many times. This CDR3 reads CASSLYPPRLGQPQHF. DNA for the CDR3: TGTGCCAGCAGCTTGTACCCTCCCCGGTTGGGGCAGCCCCAGCATTTT. The chain combines TRBV7-2 with TRBJ1-5; D not resolved. The length of the CDR3 is 16 residues. V was pared by 3 bases and J by 7 bases, with 19 bases between. Germline values: CDR1 SGHTA, CDR2 FQGNSA.

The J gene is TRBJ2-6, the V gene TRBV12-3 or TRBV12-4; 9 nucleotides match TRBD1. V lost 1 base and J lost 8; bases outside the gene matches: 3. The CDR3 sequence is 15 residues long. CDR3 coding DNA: TGTGCCAGCAGTTTAGGGGGACAGGGATCCAACGTCCTGACTTTC. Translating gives CASSLGGQGSNVLTF.

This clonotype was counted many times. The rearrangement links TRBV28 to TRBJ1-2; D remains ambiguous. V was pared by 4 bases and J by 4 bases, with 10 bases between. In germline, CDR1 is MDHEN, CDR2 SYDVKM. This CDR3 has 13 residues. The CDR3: CASSWALRYGYTF. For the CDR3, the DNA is TGTGCCAGCAGTTGGGCATTACGCTATGGCTACACCTTC.

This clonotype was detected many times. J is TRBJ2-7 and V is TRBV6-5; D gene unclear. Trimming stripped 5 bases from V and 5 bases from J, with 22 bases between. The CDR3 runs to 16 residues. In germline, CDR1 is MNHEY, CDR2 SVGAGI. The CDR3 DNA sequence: TGTGCCAGCAGTAGACCCGCCGGACGAAACAGCAACGAGCAGTACTTC. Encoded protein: CASSRPAGRNSNEQYF.

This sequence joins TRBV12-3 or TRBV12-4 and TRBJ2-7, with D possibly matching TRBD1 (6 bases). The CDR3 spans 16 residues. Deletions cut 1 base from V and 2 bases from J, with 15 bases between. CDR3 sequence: CASSLDLTGYPYEQYF. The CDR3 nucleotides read TGTGCCAGCAGTTTAGATTTGACAGGCTATCCCTACGAGCAGTACTTC.

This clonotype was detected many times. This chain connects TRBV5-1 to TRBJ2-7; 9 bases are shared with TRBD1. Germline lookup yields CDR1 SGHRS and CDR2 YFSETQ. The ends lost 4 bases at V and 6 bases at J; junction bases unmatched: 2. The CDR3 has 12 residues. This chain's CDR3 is CASSQDRGEQYF. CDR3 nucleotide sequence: TGCGCCAGCAGCCAGGACAGGGGCGAGCAGTACTTC.